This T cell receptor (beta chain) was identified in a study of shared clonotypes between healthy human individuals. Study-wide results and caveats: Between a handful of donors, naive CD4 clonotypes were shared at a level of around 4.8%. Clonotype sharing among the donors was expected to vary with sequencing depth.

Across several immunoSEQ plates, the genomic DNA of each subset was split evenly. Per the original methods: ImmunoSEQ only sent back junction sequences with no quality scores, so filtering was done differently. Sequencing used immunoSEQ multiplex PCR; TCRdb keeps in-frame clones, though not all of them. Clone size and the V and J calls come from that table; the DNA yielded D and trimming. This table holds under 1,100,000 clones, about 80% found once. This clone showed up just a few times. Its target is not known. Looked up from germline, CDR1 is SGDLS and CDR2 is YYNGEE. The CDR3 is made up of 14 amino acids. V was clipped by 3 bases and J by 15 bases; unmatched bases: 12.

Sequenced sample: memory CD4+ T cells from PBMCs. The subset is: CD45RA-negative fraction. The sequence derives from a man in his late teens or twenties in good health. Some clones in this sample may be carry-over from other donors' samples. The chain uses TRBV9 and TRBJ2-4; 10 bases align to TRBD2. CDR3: CASSEGLADTSVYF. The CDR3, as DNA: TGTGCCAGCAGCGAAGGACTAGCGGATACGAGTGTGTACTTC.